This T cell receptor beta chain emerged from a study of stem cell transplantation in POMP-related autoinflammatory disease (dated by TCRdb to the early 2020s). A note on the overall study: The study hypothesis was that defective thymoproteasomes impair MHC class I-dependent CD8+ T-cell differentiation and positive selection, which skews the TRB repertoire. The effect of POMP deficiency on T-cell receptor beta repertoire diversity and CDR3 characteristics was assessed by high-throughput TRB sequencing. Before transplant, patients showed CD4+ naive T-cell skewing, low CD8+ T-cell proportions, and reduced T-cell cytokine secretion. DNA chimerism analysis after transplant demonstrated 100% donor engraftment of neutrophils and platelets for up to one year.

The library was made by the immunoSEQ multiplex PCR assay. The published analysis was carried out like this. Shannon entropy, which accounts for clonal size distribution, was used to quantify repertoire diversity. The Gini-Simpson index (Simpson_1-D) was used to measure inequality of clonotype distribution. As stored in TCRdb, this immuneACCESS dataset retains in-frame rearrangements with V and J assigned. A fraction of the clones does not appear; measured against another copy, unresolved V genes explain less than half of the discrepancy, and the remainder lacks a known reason. The V and J calls and the clone size are those of that table, but D and trimming were determined from the DNA. This sample comprises 9,500 to 10,000 clones, around 79% of them detected only once. Jointly, the top ten make up about 4.6% of the sample. General conclusions and limits of the study: The number of unique TRB V-J gene pairings was restricted in PRAID patients. PRAID patients trended toward lower TRB diversity and higher clonality across all analyzed T-cell subsets. In PRAID patients, the trend toward lower diversity and increased clonality reached statistical significance only for regulatory T cells.

The CDR3 spans 18 residues, from the cysteine through the phenylalanine. Only CDR3 DNA remains: 54 bases, in frame from the first base. Cut back by 5 bases and 0 bases, the V and J ends lie 17 bases apart. CDR1 and CDR2 are drawn from the germline V gene: KGHSH, LQKENI. Comments on this clone: The specificity of this receptor is unknown. No much larger clonotype is one base removed from it; base qualities were not supplied.

In the paper's terms, the time point label means: after hematopoietic stem cell transplant. PRAID was characterized by prominent immunodeficiency alongside autoinflammation. Before TRB sequencing, the T-cell subsets, namely conventional T cells, CD8+ T cells, regulatory T cells, and T follicular helper cells, were sorted. In this chain, TRBV18 is recombined with TRBJ2-6, with no D gene named confidently. This specimen consisted of CD4+ T cells from PBMCs, obtained after stem cell transplantation. The sequence came from a human patient with POMP-related autoinflammation and immune dysregulation (PRAID). Once a transplant has taken place, some T cells may be donor derived. The CDR3 reads CASSAIRPASSGANVLTF. In nucleotides, the sequence is TGTGCCAGCTCAGCTATCCGCCCCGCCAGCTCTGGGGCCAACGTCCTGACTTTC.